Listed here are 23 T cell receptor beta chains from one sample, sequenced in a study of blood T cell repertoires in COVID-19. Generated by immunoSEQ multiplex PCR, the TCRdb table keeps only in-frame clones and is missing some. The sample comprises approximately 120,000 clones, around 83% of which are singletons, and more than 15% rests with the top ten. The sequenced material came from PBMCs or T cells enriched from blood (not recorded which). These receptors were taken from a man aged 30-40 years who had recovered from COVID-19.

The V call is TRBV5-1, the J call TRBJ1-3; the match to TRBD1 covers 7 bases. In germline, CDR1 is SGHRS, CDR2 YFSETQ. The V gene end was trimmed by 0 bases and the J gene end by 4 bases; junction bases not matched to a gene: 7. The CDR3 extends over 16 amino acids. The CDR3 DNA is TGCGCCAGCAGCTTGGCCTCAGGGGGAGTCGGAAACACCATATATTTT. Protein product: CASSLASGGVGNTIYF.

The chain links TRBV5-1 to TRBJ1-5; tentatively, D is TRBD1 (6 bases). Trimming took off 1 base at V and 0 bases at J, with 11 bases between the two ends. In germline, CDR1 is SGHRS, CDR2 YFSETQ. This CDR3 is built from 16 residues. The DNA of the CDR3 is TGCGCCAGCAGCTTGACAGGGCTCGATAGCAATCAGCCCCAGCATTTT. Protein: CASSLTGLDSNQPQHF.

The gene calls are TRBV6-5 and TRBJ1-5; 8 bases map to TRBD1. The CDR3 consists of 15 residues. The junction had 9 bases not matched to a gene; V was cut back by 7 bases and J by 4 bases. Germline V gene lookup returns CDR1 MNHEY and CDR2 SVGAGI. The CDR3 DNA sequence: TGTGCCAGCAATCCCCGACAGGGGTGGAATCAGCCCCAGCATTTT. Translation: CASNPRQGWNQPQHF.

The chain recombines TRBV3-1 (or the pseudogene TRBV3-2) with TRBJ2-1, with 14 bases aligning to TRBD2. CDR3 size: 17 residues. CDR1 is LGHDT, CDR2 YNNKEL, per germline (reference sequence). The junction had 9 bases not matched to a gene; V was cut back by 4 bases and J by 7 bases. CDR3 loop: CASSPGLAGGPRNEQFF. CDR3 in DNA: TGTGCCAGCAGCCCCGGACTAGCGGGAGGCCCTCGGAATGAGCAGTTCTTC.

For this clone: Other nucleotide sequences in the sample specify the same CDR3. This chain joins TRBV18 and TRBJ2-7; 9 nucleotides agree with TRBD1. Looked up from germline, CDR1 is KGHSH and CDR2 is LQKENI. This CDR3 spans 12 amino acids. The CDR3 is CASSGQGAEQYV. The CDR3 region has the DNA TGCGCCAGCTCGGGACAGGGAGCCGAGCAGTACGTC.

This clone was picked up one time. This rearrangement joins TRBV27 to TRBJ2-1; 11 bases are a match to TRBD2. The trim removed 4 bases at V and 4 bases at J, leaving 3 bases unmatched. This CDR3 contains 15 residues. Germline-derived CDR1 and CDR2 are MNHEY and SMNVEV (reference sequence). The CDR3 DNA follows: TGTGCCAGCAGTTATAGCGGGGGGGGATACAATGAGCAGTTCTTC. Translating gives CASSYSGGGYNEQFF.

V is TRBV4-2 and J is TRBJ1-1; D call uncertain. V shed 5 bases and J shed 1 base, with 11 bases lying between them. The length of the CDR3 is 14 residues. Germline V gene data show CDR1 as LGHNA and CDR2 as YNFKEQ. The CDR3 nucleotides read TGTGCCAGCAGCTTGGGCGCCCCGAACACTGAAGCTTTCTTT. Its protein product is CASSLGAPNTEAFF.

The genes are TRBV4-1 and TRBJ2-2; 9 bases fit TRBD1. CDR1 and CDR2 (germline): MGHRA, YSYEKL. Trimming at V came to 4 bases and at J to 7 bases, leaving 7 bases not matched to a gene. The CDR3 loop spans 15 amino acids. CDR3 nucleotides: TGCGCCAGCAGCCTACAACAGGGGGCGGTCGGGGAGCTGTTTTTT. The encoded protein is CASSLQQGAVGELFF.

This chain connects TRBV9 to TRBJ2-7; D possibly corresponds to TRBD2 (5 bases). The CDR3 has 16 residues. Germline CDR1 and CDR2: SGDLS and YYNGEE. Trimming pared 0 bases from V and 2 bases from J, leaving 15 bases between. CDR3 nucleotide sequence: TGTGCCAGCAGCGTAGGAGTCACCGGGGTCCCCTACGAGCAGTACTTC. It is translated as CASSVGVTGVPYEQYF.

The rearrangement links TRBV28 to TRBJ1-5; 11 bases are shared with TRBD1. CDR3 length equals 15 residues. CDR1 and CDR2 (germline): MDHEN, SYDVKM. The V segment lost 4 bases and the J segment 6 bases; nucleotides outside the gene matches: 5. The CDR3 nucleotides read TGTGCCAGCAGTTCCCGGACAGGGGGCGTTCAGCCCCAGCATTTT. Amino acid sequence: CASSSRTGGVQPQHF.

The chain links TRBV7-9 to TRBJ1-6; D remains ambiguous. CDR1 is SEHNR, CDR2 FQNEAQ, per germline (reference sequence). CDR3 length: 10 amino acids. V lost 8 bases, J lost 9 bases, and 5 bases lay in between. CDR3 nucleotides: TGTGCCAGCGGCGGTTCACCCCTCCACTTT. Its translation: CASGGSPLHF.

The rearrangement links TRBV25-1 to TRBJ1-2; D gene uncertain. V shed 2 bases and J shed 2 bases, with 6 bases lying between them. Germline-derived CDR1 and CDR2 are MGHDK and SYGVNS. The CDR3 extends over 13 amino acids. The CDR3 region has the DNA TGTGCCAGCAGTGAAGGCTGGAACTATGGCTACACCTTC. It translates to CASSEGWNYGYTF.

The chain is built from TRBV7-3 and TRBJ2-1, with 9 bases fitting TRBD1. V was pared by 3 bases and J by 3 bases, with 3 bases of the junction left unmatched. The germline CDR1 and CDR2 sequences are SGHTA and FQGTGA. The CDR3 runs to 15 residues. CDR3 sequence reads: CASSLSTGGYNEQFF. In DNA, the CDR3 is TGTGCCAGCAGCTTGTCGACAGGGGGCTACAATGAGCAGTTCTTC.

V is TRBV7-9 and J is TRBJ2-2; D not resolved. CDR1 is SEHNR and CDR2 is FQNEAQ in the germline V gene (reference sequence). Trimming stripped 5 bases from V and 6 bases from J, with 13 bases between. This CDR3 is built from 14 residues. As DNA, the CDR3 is TGTGCCAGCAGCCGCGGATCTGTTTCCGGGGAGCTGTTTTTT. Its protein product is CASSRGSVSGELFF.

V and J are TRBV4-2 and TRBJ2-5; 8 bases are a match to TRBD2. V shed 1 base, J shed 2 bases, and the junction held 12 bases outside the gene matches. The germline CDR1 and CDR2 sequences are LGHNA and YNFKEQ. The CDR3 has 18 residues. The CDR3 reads CASSQVSLGASGQETQYF. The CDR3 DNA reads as TGTGCCAGCAGCCAAGTAAGTCTTGGGGCTAGCGGGCAAGAGACCCAGTACTTC.

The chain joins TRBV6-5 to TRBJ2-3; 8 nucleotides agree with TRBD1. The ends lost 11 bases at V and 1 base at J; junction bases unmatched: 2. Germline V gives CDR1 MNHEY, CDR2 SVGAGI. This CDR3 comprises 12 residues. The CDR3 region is CAVTGGTDTQYF. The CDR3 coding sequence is TGTGCCGTGACAGGGGGCACAGATACGCAGTATTTT.

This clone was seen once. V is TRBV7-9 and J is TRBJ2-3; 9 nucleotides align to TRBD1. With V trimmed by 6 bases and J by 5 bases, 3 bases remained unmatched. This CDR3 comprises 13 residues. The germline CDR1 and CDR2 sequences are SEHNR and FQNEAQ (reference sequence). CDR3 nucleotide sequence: TGTGCCAGCAGGCAGACAGGGGGAGATACGCAGTATTTT. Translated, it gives CASRQTGGDTQYF.

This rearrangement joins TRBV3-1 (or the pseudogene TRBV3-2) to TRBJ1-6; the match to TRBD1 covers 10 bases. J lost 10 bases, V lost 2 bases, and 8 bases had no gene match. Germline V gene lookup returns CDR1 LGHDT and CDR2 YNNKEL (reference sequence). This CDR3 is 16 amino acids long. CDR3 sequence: CASSQLGSGQGSPLHF. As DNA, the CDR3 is TGTGCCAGCAGCCAACTTGGATCGGGACAGGGGTCACCCCTCCACTTT.

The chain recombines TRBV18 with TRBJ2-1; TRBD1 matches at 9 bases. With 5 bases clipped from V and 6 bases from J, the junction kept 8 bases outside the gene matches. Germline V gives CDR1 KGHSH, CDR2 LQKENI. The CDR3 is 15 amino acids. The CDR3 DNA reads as TGTGCCAGCTCAGCCGGGACAGGGAGTTTCAATGAGCAGTTCTTC. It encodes CASSAGTGSFNEQFF.

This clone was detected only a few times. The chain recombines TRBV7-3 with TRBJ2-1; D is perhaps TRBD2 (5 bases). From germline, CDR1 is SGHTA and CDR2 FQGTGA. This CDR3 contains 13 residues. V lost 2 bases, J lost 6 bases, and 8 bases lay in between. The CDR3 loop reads CASSLAEGNEQFF. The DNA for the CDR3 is TGTGCCAGCAGCTTAGCTGAGGGCAATGAGCAGTTCTTC.

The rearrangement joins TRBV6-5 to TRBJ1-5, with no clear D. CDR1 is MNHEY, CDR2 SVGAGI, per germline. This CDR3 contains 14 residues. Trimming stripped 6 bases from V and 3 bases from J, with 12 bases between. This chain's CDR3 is CASRGDIFNQPQHF. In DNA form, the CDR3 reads TGTGCCAGCAGGGGAGACATATTCAATCAGCCCCAGCATTTT.

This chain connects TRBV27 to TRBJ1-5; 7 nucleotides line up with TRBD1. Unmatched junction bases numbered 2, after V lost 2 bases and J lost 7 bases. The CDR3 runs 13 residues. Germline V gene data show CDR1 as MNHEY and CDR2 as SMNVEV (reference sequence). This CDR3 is CASSLQGQQPQHF. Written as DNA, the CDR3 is TGTGCCAGCAGTTTACAGGGACAGCAGCCCCAGCATTTT.

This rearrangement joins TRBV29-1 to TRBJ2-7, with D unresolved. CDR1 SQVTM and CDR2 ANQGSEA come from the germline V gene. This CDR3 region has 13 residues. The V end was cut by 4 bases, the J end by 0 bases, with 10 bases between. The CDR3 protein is CSVVSTVSYEQYF. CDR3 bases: TGCAGCGTTGTATCGACTGTCTCCTACGAGCAGTACTTC.